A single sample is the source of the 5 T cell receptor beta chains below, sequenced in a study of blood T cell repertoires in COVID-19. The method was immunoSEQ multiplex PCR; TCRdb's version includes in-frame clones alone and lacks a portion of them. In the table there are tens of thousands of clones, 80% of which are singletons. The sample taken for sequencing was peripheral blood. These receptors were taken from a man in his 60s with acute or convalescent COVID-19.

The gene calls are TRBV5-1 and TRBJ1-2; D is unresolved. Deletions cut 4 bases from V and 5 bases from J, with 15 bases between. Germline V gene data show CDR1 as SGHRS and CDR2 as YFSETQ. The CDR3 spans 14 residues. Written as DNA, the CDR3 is TGCGCCAGCAGCCCGGAGGGCAACAGTTATGGCTACACCTTC. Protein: CASSPEGNSYGYTF.

The CDR3 region has the DNA TGTGCCAGCAGCTCGGAGGGAGGTTACATTCAGTACTTC. This codes for CASSSEGGYIQYF. This sequence joins TRBV11-2 and TRBJ2-4; D is perhaps TRBD2 (6 bases). This CDR3 contains 13 residues. V lost 4 bases and J 8 bases, leaving 12 bases between the germline ends. Germline CDR1 and CDR2: SGHAT and FQNNGV.

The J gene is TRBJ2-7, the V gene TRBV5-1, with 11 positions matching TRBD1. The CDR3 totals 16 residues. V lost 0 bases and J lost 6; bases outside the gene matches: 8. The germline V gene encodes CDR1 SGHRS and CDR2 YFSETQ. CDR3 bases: TGCGCCAGCAGCTTGGCTACGACCGGGACAGGGGGCGAGCAGTACTTC. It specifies CASSLATTGTGGEQYF.

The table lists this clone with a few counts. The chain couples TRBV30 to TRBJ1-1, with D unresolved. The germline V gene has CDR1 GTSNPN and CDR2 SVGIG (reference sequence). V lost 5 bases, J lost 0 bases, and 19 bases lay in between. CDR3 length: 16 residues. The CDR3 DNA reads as TGTGCCTGGGTGCCACACAGTAAGAACATGAACACTGAAGCTTTCTTT. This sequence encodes CAWVPHSKNMNTEAFF.

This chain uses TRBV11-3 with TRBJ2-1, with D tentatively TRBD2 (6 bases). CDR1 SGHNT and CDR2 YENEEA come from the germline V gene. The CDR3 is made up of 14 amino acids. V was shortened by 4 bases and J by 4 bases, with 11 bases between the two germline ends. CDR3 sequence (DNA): TGTGCCAGCAGCTATGGCGGGGAATACAATGAGCAGTTCTTC. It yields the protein CASSYGGEYNEQFF.